This TCR beta chain was obtained from a study of T cells after somatic rescue of genetic block. The repertoire was sequenced with immunoSEQ multiplex PCR; TCRdb's copy has only in-frame clones and lacks some. The sample consists of more than 70,000 clones, about nine tenths of them appearing once. The material sequenced was peripheral blood mononuclear cells (PBMCs). This TCR came from a woman between 18 and 29 years old.

This CDR3 reads CASSLHITSGGGEQYF. CDR3 nucleotide sequence: TGTGCCAGCAGCTTACACATCACTAGCGGAGGGGGGGAGCAGTACTTC. The chain employs TRBV7-9 and TRBJ2-7; TRBD2 agrees at 8 bases. This CDR3 comprises 16 residues. V shed 2 bases and J 7 bases; nucleotides not matched to a gene: 13. The germline gives CDR1 SEHNR, CDR2 FQNEAQ (reference sequence). Drawing the rest from reference TRBV7-9 and TRBJ2-7, the complete variable domain is DTGVSQNPRHKITKRGQNVTFRCDPISEHNRLYWYRQTLGQGPEFLTYFQNEAQLEKSRLLSDRFSAERPKGSFSTLEIQRTEQGDSAMYLCASSLHITSGGGEQYFGPGTRLTVT.